These 18 T cell receptor beta chains originate from one sample sequenced in a study of T cells after yellow fever vaccination. TCRdb reprocessed the 5' RACE reads with MiXCR, giving one entry per CDR3 protein. The sample carries approximately 300,000 distinct CDR3 sequences, around 10% recorded once. Sample: CD4+ T cells sorted from PBMCs, taken 45 days after the yellow fever booster vaccination. All receptors derive from a young man who received the YFV17D yellow fever vaccine.

The rearrangement joins TRBV18 to TRBJ2-1; unclear D gene. The CDR3 has 14 residues. CDR1 is KGHSH, CDR2 LQKENI, per germline. V was shortened by 3 bases and J by 5 bases, with 11 bases between the two germline ends. The CDR3, as DNA: TGTGCCAGCTCACCTACGTACGACAACAATGAGCAGTTCTTC. It is translated as CASSPTYDNNEQFF.

The chain recombines TRBV7-8 with TRBJ2-1, with unresolved D. Per germline, CDR1 SGHVS and CDR2 FQNEAQ. This CDR3 is built from 13 residues. Trimming took off 5 bases at V and 9 bases at J, with 14 bases between the two ends. CDR3 coding DNA: TGTGCCAGCAGCCCTCGAGCTCCCAGTGAGCAGTTCTTC. Translation gives CASSPRAPSEQFF.

This clonotype was detected ten times or more. The chain links TRBV5-1 to TRBJ2-7; D is perhaps TRBD1 (5 bases). The CDR3 length is 12 residues. Trimming shortened V by 4 bases and J by 2 bases, and 7 bases separated the two germline ends. Germline CDR1 is SGHRS and CDR2 is YFSETQ. The CDR3 spells CASSKGTYEQYF. CDR3 nucleotides: TGCGCCAGCAGCAAGGGGACCTACGAGCAGTACTTC.

At least ten counts were recorded for this clonotype. The chain has TRBV7-8 and TRBJ1-1; D possibly corresponds to TRBD1 (5 bases). V was trimmed by 3 bases and J by 4 bases, leaving 15 bases between them. The CDR3 contains 15 residues. Germline V gene data show CDR1 as SGHVS and CDR2 as FQNEAQ. CDR3 sequence (DNA): TGTGCCAGCAGCTTCCGACAGAGCCTAGGCACTGAAGCTTTCTTT. It specifies CASSFRQSLGTEAFF.

This chain connects TRBV6-5 to TRBJ1-2; 10 bases are shared with TRBD1. V shed 5 bases and J 4 bases; nucleotides not matched to a gene: 7. The CDR3 contains 15 residues. Germline V gene data show CDR1 as MNHEY and CDR2 as SVGAGI. This CDR3 is CASSGQRTGGYGYTF. The CDR3 region has the DNA TGTGCCAGCAGTGGCCAACGGACAGGGGGCTATGGCTACACCTTC.

The chain has TRBV5-4 and TRBJ2-1, with a weak D call TRBD2 (5 bases). V was pared by 4 bases and J by 0 bases, with 14 bases between. CDR1 is SGHNT, CDR2 YYREEE, per germline (reference sequence). The CDR3 totals 16 residues. CDR3 sequence: CASSRRSSSSYNEQFF. The CDR3 region has the DNA TGTGCCAGCAGCCGGAGGAGTTCAAGCTCCTACAATGAGCAGTTCTTC.

Ten or more counts support this clonotype. The CDR3 coding sequence is TGTGCCAGCAGCTTATCGACAGGGAAATACAATGAGCAGTTCTTC. Translating gives CASSLSTGKYNEQFF. This chain links TRBV11-2 with TRBJ2-1, with 7 bases matching TRBD1. The trim removed 2 bases at V and 4 bases at J, leaving 5 bases unmatched. The CDR3 contains 15 residues. The germline gives CDR1 SGHAT, CDR2 FQNNGV.

V is TRBV5-1 and J is TRBJ2-7, with TRBD2 as a possible D gene (5 bases). V lost 1 base, J lost 5 bases, and 13 bases lay in between. In germline, CDR1 is SGHRS, CDR2 YFSETQ. CDR3 length equals 14 residues. In nucleotides, the CDR3 is TGCGCCAGCAGCTTGACAACGGAGAGGGACGAGCAGTACTTC. The encoded protein is CASSLTTERDEQYF.

The V and J genes are TRBV5-5 and TRBJ2-7; D gene uncertain. The germline V gene has CDR1 SGHKS and CDR2 YYEKEE (reference sequence). The CDR3 totals 12 residues. V was trimmed by 4 bases and J by 4 bases, leaving 9 bases between them. For the CDR3, the DNA is TGTGCCAGCAGCCCGGTAGCATACGAGCAGTACGTC. Protein: CASSPVAYEQYV.

V gene TRBV4-1 combines with J gene TRBJ1-1, with D hard to call. Germline V gene sequence: CDR1 MGHRA, CDR2 YSYEKL. This CDR3 is built from 12 residues. The ends were cut back, 0 bases at V and 11 bases at J, with 10 bases in the middle. CDR3 sequence: CASSQDRRYAFF. The CDR3 region has the DNA TGCGCCAGCAGCCAAGATCGGCGGTACGCTTTCTTT.

This clonotype has more than one count but fewer than ten. The V gene is TRBV28, the J gene TRBJ1-1, with D possibly TRBD1 on 5 matching bases. The CDR3 contains 15 residues. Germline CDR1 MDHEN, CDR2 SYDVKM. Trimming stripped 5 bases from V and 3 bases from J, with 16 bases between. The CDR3 DNA reads as TGTGCCAGCAGTCCGCCCCCCGGGGGGTACACTGAAGCTTTCTTT. This encodes CASSPPPGGYTEAFF.

This clonotype was detected a few times. The chain employs TRBV12-3 or TRBV12-4 and TRBJ2-7; TRBD2 matches 7 bases. V dropped 8 bases and J dropped 0; count of bases not matched to a gene: 4. The length of the CDR3 is 13 residues. The CDR3 spells CASRGDPSYEQYV. CDR3 nucleotides: TGTGCCAGCCGGGGGGACCCCTCCTACGAGCAGTACGTC.

This clonotype appeared a few times. The chain uses TRBV7-2 and TRBJ1-1; D is possibly TRBD1 (5 bases). Trimming cost V 4 bases and J 3 bases, with 12 bases left between them. Looked up from germline, CDR1 is SGHTA and CDR2 is FQGNSA. The CDR3 runs 14 residues. CDR3 residues: CASSSSTVYTEAFF. In nucleotides, the CDR3 is TGTGCCAGCAGCTCCTCGACAGTATACACTGAAGCTTTCTTT.

The chain employs TRBV7-2 and TRBJ1-1; tentatively, D is TRBD1 (5 bases). The CDR3 runs 13 residues. Per germline, CDR1 SGHTA and CDR2 FQGNSA. Trimming shortened V by 5 bases and J by 4 bases, and 11 bases separated the two germline ends. The CDR3 DNA is TGTGCCAGCAGCGACCGTGGGGGCACTGAAGCTTTCTTT. Protein sequence: CASSDRGGTEAFF.

This clonotype was counted at least ten times. The rearrangement links TRBV5-1 to TRBJ2-1; TRBD2 matches at 8 bases. Germline V gene sequence: CDR1 SGHRS, CDR2 YFSETQ. The CDR3 length is 14 residues. The V gene end was trimmed by 4 bases and the J gene end by 5 bases; junction bases not matched to a gene: 5. The DNA for the CDR3 is TGCGCCAGCAGCCCGAGCGGGAGCAACAATGAGCAGTTCTTC. Encoded protein: CASSPSGSNNEQFF.

This clonotype has a handful of counts. The CDR3 region is CASSGLAGSMTQYF. In nucleotides, the CDR3 is TGTGCCAGCTCCGGTCTTGCGGGGTCGATGACCCAGTACTTC. The chain carries TRBV18 and TRBJ2-5; maybe TRBD2 (6 bases). CDR3 length: 14 residues. With 6 bases removed from V and 7 bases from J, the gap between germline ends came to 18 bases. Germline CDR1 KGHSH, CDR2 LQKENI.

This clonotype has at least ten counts. The rearrangement links TRBV4-3 to TRBJ2-7, with a tentative D call TRBD1 (7 bases). The CDR3 runs 17 residues. Trimming removed 3 bases at V and 3 bases at J, with 21 bases between. Per germline, CDR1 LGHNA and CDR2 YSLEER. The CDR3 loop reads CASSQYGGTDGIYEQYF. In nucleotides, the CDR3 is TGCGCCAGCAGCCAGTATGGAGGGACAGACGGCATCTACGAGCAGTACTTC.

The CDR3 region has the DNA TGCAGTGCTAGACCTTCAGGTACCGAGCAGTACTTC. Its protein product is CSARPSGTEQYF. The chain links TRBV20-1 to TRBJ2-7; no firm D call. CDR1 and CDR2 (germline): DFQATT, SNEGSKA (reference sequence). The V gene lost 2 bases and the J gene lost 6 bases, with 11 bases spanning the gap. This CDR3 comprises 12 residues.